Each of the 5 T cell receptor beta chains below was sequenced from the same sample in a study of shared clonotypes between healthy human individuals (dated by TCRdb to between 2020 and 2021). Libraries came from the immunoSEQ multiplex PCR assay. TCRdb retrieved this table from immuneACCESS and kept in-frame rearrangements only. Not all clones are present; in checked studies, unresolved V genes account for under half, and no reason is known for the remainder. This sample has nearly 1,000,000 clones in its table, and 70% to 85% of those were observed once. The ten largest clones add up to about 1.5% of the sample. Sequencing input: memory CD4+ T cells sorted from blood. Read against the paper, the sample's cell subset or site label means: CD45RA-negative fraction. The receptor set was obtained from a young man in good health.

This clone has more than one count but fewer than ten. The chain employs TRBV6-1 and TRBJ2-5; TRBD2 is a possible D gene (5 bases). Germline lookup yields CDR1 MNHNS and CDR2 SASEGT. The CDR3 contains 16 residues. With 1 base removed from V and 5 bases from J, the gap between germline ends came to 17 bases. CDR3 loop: CASSEGRGGTGETQYF. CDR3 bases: TGTGCCAGCAGTGAAGGTCGAGGCGGTACGGGGGAGACCCAGTACTTC.

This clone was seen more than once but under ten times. The CDR3 is CASSHRETNQPQHF. DNA for the CDR3: TGTGCCAGCAGTCACAGGGAGACCAATCAGCCCCAGCATTTT. The chain carries TRBV6-5 and TRBJ1-5; a weak D match, TRBD1 (6 bases). Germline CDR1 MNHEY, CDR2 SVGAGI. This CDR3 is built from 14 residues. The V end was cut by 5 bases, the J end by 3 bases, with 11 bases between.

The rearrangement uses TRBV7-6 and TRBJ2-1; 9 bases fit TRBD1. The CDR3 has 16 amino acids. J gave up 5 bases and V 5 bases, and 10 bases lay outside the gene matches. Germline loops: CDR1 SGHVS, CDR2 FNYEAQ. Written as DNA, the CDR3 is TGTGCCAGCAGCCCCCAACCGGGACAGGGACACAATGAGCAGTTCTTC. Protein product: CASSPQPGQGHNEQFF.

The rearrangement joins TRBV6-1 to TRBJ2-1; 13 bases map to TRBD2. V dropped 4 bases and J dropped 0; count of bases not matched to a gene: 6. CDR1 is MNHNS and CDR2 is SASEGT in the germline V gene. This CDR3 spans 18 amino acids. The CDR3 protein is CASSAGTSGMSSYNEQFF. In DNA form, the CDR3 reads TGTGCCAGCAGTGCTGGGACTAGCGGGATGTCCTCCTACAATGAGCAGTTCTTC.

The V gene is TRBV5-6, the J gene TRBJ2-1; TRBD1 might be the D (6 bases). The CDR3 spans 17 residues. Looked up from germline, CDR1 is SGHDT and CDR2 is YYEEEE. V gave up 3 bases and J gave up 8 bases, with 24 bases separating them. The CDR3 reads CASSSDTTGYRFDEQFF. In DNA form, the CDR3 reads TGTGCCAGCAGCTCTGATACTACAGGGTATCGCTTCGATGAGCAGTTCTTC.